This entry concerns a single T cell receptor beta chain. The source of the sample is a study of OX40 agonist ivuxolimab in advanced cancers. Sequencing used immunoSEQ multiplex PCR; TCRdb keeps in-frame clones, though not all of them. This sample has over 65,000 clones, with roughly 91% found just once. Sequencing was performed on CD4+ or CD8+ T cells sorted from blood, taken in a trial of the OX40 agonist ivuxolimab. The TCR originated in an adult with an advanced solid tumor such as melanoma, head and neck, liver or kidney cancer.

DNA of the CDR3: TGTGCCTCCAGGGGGACAACTAATGAAAAACTGTTTTTT. It translates to CASRGTTNEKLFF. This sequence joins TRBV19 and TRBJ1-4; 7 bases are a match to TRBD1. The CDR3 is 13 amino acids. Germline CDR1 reads LNHDA; CDR2 reads SQIVND (reference sequence). V was pared by 11 bases and J by 0 bases, with 3 bases of the junction left unmatched.